The sample holds many counts of the clone carrying this TCR beta chain. J lost 6 bases, V lost 4 bases, and 4 bases had no gene match. This CDR3 region has 14 residues. Germline V lookup: CDR1 SGHTA, CDR2 FQGTGA. This entry comes from a study of T cells after yellow fever vaccination. TCRdb reprocessed the 5' RACE reads with MiXCR, giving one entry per CDR3 protein. The sample lists 450,000 to 650,000 distinct CDR3 sequences; around an eighth were seen once. The sequencing here drew on PBMCs, taken on the day of the yellow fever booster vaccination. The chain combines TRBV7-3 with TRBJ2-7; 12 nucleotides line up with TRBD2. The origin of this receptor is a man between 25 and 39 years old who received the YFV17D yellow fever vaccine. The DNA of the CDR3 is TGTGCCAGCAGCTGGACTAGCGGGACTGGCGAGCAGTACTTC. As protein: CASSWTSGTGEQYF.